This T cell receptor beta chain appears in the sequencing data of a study of Graves' ophthalmopathy and Graves' hyperthyroidism. Trimming took 5 bases from V and 7 from J; bases not matched to a gene: 10. The CDR3 sequence is 15 residues long. The germline V gene has CDR1 SEHNR and CDR2 FQNEAQ (reference sequence). This clonotype was detected ten times or more. Amplification of the TCR beta CDR3 regions used RNA transcripts (as template). Second-round multiplex PCR came after first-round RT-PCR with HTBI primers. One entry per CDR3 protein, called by TCRdb with MiXCR from the multiplex PCR reads. In the table there are around 1,000,000 distinct CDR3 sequences, about 38% of which are singletons.

Sequences were obtained from peripheral blood or thyroid tissue (not recorded which). The receptor's source is an adult man with Graves' hyperthyroidism. This rearrangement joins TRBV7-9 to TRBJ1-4; TRBD1 agrees at 7 bases. Written as DNA, the CDR3 is TGTGCCAGCAGCGGAGACAGGGCTTCTGGTGAAAAACTGTTTTTT. Its protein is CASSGDRASGEKLFF.